The 29 T cell receptor beta chains below all came from one sample that was sequenced in a study of blood T cell repertoires in COVID-19. Sequencing was performed with immunoSEQ multiplex PCR; in TCRdb, only in-frame clones are kept and a portion is missing. The table has around 170,000 clones, roughly 90% seen once. The sample consisted of peripheral blood. The receptors stem from a man in his fifties or sixties with acute or convalescent COVID-19.

This chain joins TRBV5-1 and TRBJ2-3; 9 bases agree with TRBD1. The CDR3 contains 17 residues. Trimming removed 2 bases from V and 6 bases from J; junction bases left unmatched: 13. CDR1 and CDR2 from the germline V gene are SGHRS and YFSETQ. The DNA for the CDR3 is TGCGCCAGCAGCTTTAAGGGACAGGGCAACCGTCCGGATACGCAGTATTTT. It encodes CASSFKGQGNRPDTQYF.

The V call is TRBV18, the J call TRBJ2-1, with 8 bases fitting TRBD1. Germline CDR1 KGHSH, CDR2 LQKENI. The CDR3 is 15 residues long. V lost 6 bases, J lost 1 base, and 5 bases stayed unmatched. The CDR3 DNA reads as TGTGCCAGCTCGCCAGACAGGGGATCCTACAATGAGCAGTTCTTC. Its translation is CASSPDRGSYNEQFF.

This sequence joins TRBV6-5 and TRBJ1-5; maybe TRBD1 (6 bases). The ends were cut back, 2 bases at V and 7 bases at J, with 15 bases in the middle. CDR3 length: 15 residues. Germline assignment: CDR1 MNHEY and CDR2 SVGAGI. As DNA, the CDR3 is TGTGCCAGCAGTTACGAAAACAGGGTAGGACAGCCCCAGCATTTT. Protein product: CASSYENRVGQPQHF.

The chain recombines TRBV2 with TRBJ2-3; TRBD2 aligns across 11 bases. The J segment lost 6 bases and the V segment lost 7 bases, leaving 15 bases of the junction unmatched. The CDR3 contains 17 residues. Germline CDR1 is SNHLY and CDR2 is FYNNEI. The CDR3 is CASTSRVGLAASDTQYF. For the CDR3, the DNA is TGTGCCAGCACTTCTCGGGTGGGACTAGCGGCCTCTGATACGCAGTATTTT.

J is TRBJ2-7 and V is TRBV6-5, with D perhaps matching TRBD1 (7 bases). The CDR3 runs 12 residues. V was shortened by 6 bases and J by 4 bases, with 10 bases between the two germline ends. Germline CDR1 reads MNHEY; CDR2 reads SVGAGI. The CDR3 is CASRTGRYEQYF. CDR3 coding DNA: TGTGCCAGCAGGACAGGGAGGTACGAGCAGTACTTC.

This clone occurred many times. The chain is built from TRBV25-1 and TRBJ1-2, with 7 bases fitting TRBD1. Germline-derived CDR1 and CDR2 are MGHDK and SYGVNS. This CDR3 is 14 amino acids long. V lost 3 bases and J lost 8; bases outside the gene matches: 9. Here the CDR3 DNA reads TGTGCCAGCAGTGACACTAGGGGGCTGGGGGGCTACACCTTC. Its protein product is CASSDTRGLGGYTF.

This clone was detected once. This chain joins TRBV2 and TRBJ2-3, with TRBD1 identical over 10 bases. CDR1 and CDR2 (germline): SNHLY, FYNNEI. This CDR3 region has 17 residues. Trimming took 2 bases from V and 5 from J; bases not matched to a gene: 10. The CDR3 nucleotides read TGTGCCAGCAGTGAACCGACAGGGGGCCTCCGTAAAGATACGCAGTATTTT. Its protein product is CASSEPTGGLRKDTQYF.

V is TRBV2 and J is TRBJ2-1; 9 nucleotides align to TRBD2. This CDR3 comprises 17 residues. CDR1 and CDR2 from the germline V gene are SNHLY and FYNNEI. Trimming at V came to 7 bases and at J to 12 bases, leaving 22 bases not matched to a gene. The CDR3 sequence is CASTLGTSSGEVDGQFF. DNA of the CDR3: TGTGCCAGCACCCTCGGGACTAGCTCGGGGGAGGTCGACGGGCAGTTCTTC.

CDR3 bases: TGTGCCACGTCGGTGGGCAGTGGAAACACCATATATTTT. This codes for CATSVGSGNTIYF. V is TRBV6-5 and J is TRBJ1-3, with D unclear. Looked up from germline, CDR1 is MNHEY and CDR2 is SVGAGI. V was trimmed by 10 bases and J by 3 bases, leaving 13 bases between them. The CDR3 covers 13 residues.

The rearrangement uses TRBV2 and TRBJ1-5; 7 nucleotides agree with TRBD1. V lost 0 bases to trimming and J lost 6 bases; unmatched junction nucleotides: 5. Germline loops: CDR1 SNHLY, CDR2 FYNNEI. This CDR3 comprises 15 residues. In DNA form, the CDR3 reads TGTGCCAGCAGTGAAGCACAGGGGCTGGGTCAGCCCCAGCATTTT. This gives the protein CASSEAQGLGQPQHF.

The chain employs TRBV10-1 and TRBJ2-2, with D possibly matching TRBD2 (5 bases). V lost 4 bases and J 5 bases, leaving 8 bases between the germline ends. The CDR3 spans 13 residues. Germline V lookup: CDR1 WNHNN, CDR2 SYGVQD (reference sequence). The DNA for the CDR3 is TGCGCCAGCAGTGGAAGGGAGACCGGGGAGCTGTTTTTT. This encodes CASSGRETGELFF.

The chain recombines TRBV19 with TRBJ1-2, with 8 bases that match TRBD1. Germline V gives CDR1 LNHDA, CDR2 SQIVND (reference sequence). CDR3 length: 16 residues. J gave up 10 bases and V 8 bases, and 21 bases lay outside the gene matches. CDR3: CASLRRGLSTESTYTF. The CDR3 nucleotides read TGTGCCAGTCTGCGCAGGGGGCTTAGTACGGAGTCTACCTACACCTTC.

The chain joins TRBV30 to TRBJ1-2, with D unclear. Deletions cut 3 bases from V and 7 bases from J, with 18 bases between. The CDR3 is 14 amino acids. Germline V gene lookup returns CDR1 GTSNPN and CDR2 SVGIG (reference sequence). CDR3 bases: TGTGCCTGGAGGAATTTTGGTGAGATCGGTGGCTACACCTTC. Protein sequence: CAWRNFGEIGGYTF.

This chain links TRBV6-5 with TRBJ1-1; D is possibly TRBD1 (6 bases). With 5 bases removed from V and 4 bases from J, the gap between germline ends came to 17 bases. CDR3 length equals 15 residues. Germline loops: CDR1 MNHEY, CDR2 SVGAGI. The CDR3 DNA sequence: TGTGCCAGCAGTCCGCCGACAGGTTCGGGCACTGAAGCTTTCTTT. Its protein product is CASSPPTGSGTEAFF.

In its sample, this clone was seen once. The chain combines TRBV10-3 with TRBJ2-3; 8 bases agree with TRBD2. The length of the CDR3 is 17 residues. Per the germline V gene, CDR1 is ENHRY and CDR2 is SYGVKD. V trimming: 2 bases; J trimming: 6 bases; junction bases outside the gene matches: 13. The CDR3 region has the DNA TGTGCCATCAGTGAGGGAAATCGGGGGGGGCCAGTCGATACGCAGTATTTT. It is translated as CAISEGNRGGPVDTQYF.

The chain carries TRBV7-2 and TRBJ2-5; 7 bases are shared with TRBD2. CDR1 SGHTA and CDR2 FQGNSA come from the germline V gene. V shed 8 bases and J 5 bases; nucleotides not matched to a gene: 17. This CDR3 contains 16 residues. The CDR3 here is CASRSGTKGPSETQYF. The CDR3 region has the DNA TGTGCCAGCCGGTCCGGGACTAAGGGGCCGAGTGAGACCCAGTACTTC.

The chain employs TRBV18 and TRBJ2-2, with D perhaps matching TRBD1 (6 bases). Looked up from germline, CDR1 is KGHSH and CDR2 is LQKENI. V dropped 0 bases and J dropped 2 bases, with 13 bases sitting between them. The CDR3 extends over 17 amino acids. The CDR3 bases are TGTGCCAGCTCACCACCGACGGGGACACTCAACACCGGGGAGCTGTTTTTT. Its protein product is CASSPPTGTLNTGELFF.

The chain is built from TRBV6-4 and TRBJ1-2, with TRBD1 identical over 9 bases. The V segment lost 7 bases and the J segment 1 base; nucleotides outside the gene matches: 7. The germline V gene has CDR1 MRHNA and CDR2 SNTAGT. The CDR3 spans 15 residues. The CDR3 protein is CASITTGGVNYGYTF. CDR3 nucleotides: TGTGCCAGCATTACGACAGGGGGGGTTAACTATGGCTACACCTTC.

The chain employs TRBV6-5 and TRBJ1-2; D remains ambiguous. This CDR3 is built from 15 residues. V lost 8 bases and J lost 6, with 22 bases in between. Germline V gives CDR1 MNHEY, CDR2 SVGAGI. The CDR3 spells CASGSQLEGLNGYTF. CDR3 bases: TGTGCCAGCGGGTCCCAACTTGAGGGTTTAAATGGCTACACCTTC.

V usage is TRBV30 and J usage is TRBJ2-7, with 10 bases fitting TRBD1. Germline V gene data show CDR1 as GTSNPN and CDR2 as SVGIG (reference sequence). The CDR3 is 13 residues long. The junction had 3 bases not matched to a gene; V was cut back by 4 bases and J by 3 bases. CDR3 residues: CAWMGQGFYEQYF. CDR3 nucleotides: TGTGCCTGGATGGGACAGGGGTTCTACGAGCAGTACTTC.

The chain is built from TRBV30 and TRBJ1-2; the D gene is possibly TRBD1 (5 bases). Trimming shortened V by 1 base and J by 7 bases, and 7 bases separated the two germline ends. The CDR3 is 11 amino acids. CDR1 and CDR2 from the germline V gene are GTSNPN and SVGIG (reference sequence). CDR3: CAWSGGGGYTF. DNA of the CDR3: TGTGCCTGGAGTGGGGGGGGTGGCTACACCTTC.

This sequence joins TRBV7-8 and TRBJ2-7; the match to TRBD1 covers 9 bases. The length of the CDR3 is 13 residues. Germline V gene data show CDR1 as SGHVS and CDR2 as FQNEAQ. The V segment lost 6 bases and the J segment 4 bases; nucleotides outside the gene matches: 4. The CDR3 loop reads CASSQQGAYEQYF. The DNA for the CDR3 is TGTGCCAGCAGTCAACAGGGGGCGTACGAGCAGTACTTC. The whole variable domain, filled in from reference TRBV7-8 and TRBJ2-7, reads GAGVSQSPRYKVAKRGQDVALRCDPISGHVSLFWYQQALGQGPEFLTYFQNEAQLDKSGLPSDRFFAERPEGSVSTLKIQRTQQEDSAVYLCASSQQGAYEQYFGPGTRLTVT.

In regard to this clone: The sample contains more than one DNA sequence encoding this CDR3. CDR3 loop: CASSQDQNTEAFF. The CDR3 DNA follows: TGTGCCAGCAGCCAAGACCAGAACACTGAAGCTTTCTTT. The V gene is TRBV14, the J gene TRBJ1-1; D unclear. The CDR3 spans 13 residues. Germline V lookup: CDR1 SGHDN, CDR2 FVKESK. Between the trimmed V and J ends, which lost 0 bases and 1 base, there was a span of 3 bases.

The genes are TRBV30 and TRBJ2-4; perhaps TRBD2 as D (6 bases). Trimming took 2 bases from V and 6 from J, leaving 23 bases between them. The CDR3 has 17 residues. The germline gives CDR1 GTSNPN, CDR2 SVGIG (reference sequence). CDR3 sequence (DNA): TGTGCCTGGAGTCCTCCCCGTGCGGGGTCAGGAACAAACATTCAGTACTTC. This sequence encodes CAWSPPRAGSGTNIQYF.

This clone was detected only once. The rearrangement uses TRBV7-2 and TRBJ1-2; D is perhaps TRBD1 (5 bases). This CDR3 region has 15 residues. Trimming shortened V by 1 base and J by 2 bases, and 11 bases separated the two germline ends. The germline gives CDR1 SGHTA, CDR2 FQGNSA. In DNA form, the CDR3 reads TGTGCCAGCAGCTTAGGGGGCGACAGAAACTATGGCTACACCTTC. This translates into CASSLGGDRNYGYTF.

This chain uses TRBV3-1 (or the pseudogene TRBV3-2) with TRBJ1-1, with D possibly TRBD1 on 6 matching bases. This CDR3 comprises 16 residues. Trimming left V 2 bases short and J 0 bases short, with 13 bases between. CDR1 is LGHDT and CDR2 is YNNKEL in the germline V gene (reference sequence). This chain's CDR3 is CASSQHPDRLNTEAFF. CDR3 nucleotides: TGTGCCAGCAGCCAACACCCGGACAGATTGAACACTGAAGCTTTCTTT.

The chain carries TRBV10-3 and TRBJ2-4, with D perhaps TRBD1 (6 bases). The germline V and J ends were trimmed by 0 bases and 10 bases, with 16 bases remaining between them. The germline V gene has CDR1 ENHRY and CDR2 SYGVKD. This CDR3 comprises 15 residues. DNA of the CDR3: TGTGCCATCAGTGAGTCGGGGGCCGACGCGGCTATTCAGTACTTC. As protein: CAISESGADAAIQYF.

The gene calls are TRBV19 and TRBJ1-1; D is uncertain. Trimming pared 5 bases from V and 8 bases from J, leaving 12 bases between. The CDR3 length is 12 residues. From germline, CDR1 is LNHDA and CDR2 SQIVND (reference sequence). CDR3 nucleotides: TGTGCCAGTAGTCCGAGCCGGGGAGAAGCTTTCTTT. Its protein product is CASSPSRGEAFF.

This clone was observed a single time. The CDR3 loop reads CASSRTGRHYGYTF. CDR3 bases: TGTGCCAGCAGCCGTACAGGGCGTCACTATGGCTACACCTTC. The chain recombines TRBV3-1 (or the pseudogene TRBV3-2) with TRBJ1-2; maybe TRBD1 (6 bases). V lost 4 bases and J lost 3, with 12 bases in between. Per germline, CDR1 LGHDT and CDR2 YNNKEL (reference sequence). CDR3 length: 14 residues.